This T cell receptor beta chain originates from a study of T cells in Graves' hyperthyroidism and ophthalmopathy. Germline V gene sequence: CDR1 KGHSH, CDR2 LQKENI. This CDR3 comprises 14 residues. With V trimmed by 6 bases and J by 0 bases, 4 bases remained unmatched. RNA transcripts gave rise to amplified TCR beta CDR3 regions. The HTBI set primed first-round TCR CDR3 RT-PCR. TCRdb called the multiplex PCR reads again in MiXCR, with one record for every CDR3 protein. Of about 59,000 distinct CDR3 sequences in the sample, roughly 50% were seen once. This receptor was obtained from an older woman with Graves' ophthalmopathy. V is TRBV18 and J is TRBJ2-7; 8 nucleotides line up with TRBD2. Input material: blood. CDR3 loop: CASSPGTSSYEQYF. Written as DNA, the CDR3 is TGTGCCAGCTCTCCCGGGACTAGCTCCTACGAGCAGTACTTC.